The 2 T cell receptor beta chains given below trace back to one sample, sequenced in a study of T cell repertoires in cytomegalovirus infection. TCRdb redid the calling of the reads with MiXCR, one entry per CDR3 protein. The sample lists about 130,000 distinct CDR3 sequences; 7% to 10% were seen once. Sequencing was carried out using PBMCs. Receptors originate from a human donor in good health (CMV status not recorded). Some clones in this sample may be carry-over from other donors' samples.

This clonotype was observed a few times. The J gene is TRBJ2-1, the V gene TRBV15; 7 bases align to TRBD1. CDR1 LNHNV and CDR2 YYDKDF come from the germline V gene (reference sequence). The V and J ends lost 5 bases and 2 bases, in that order; junction bases with no gene match: 6. The CDR3 consists of 15 residues. For the CDR3, the DNA is TGTGCCACCAGCGCCGGGACAGATCCCTACAATGAGCAGTTCTTC. Translating it yields CATSAGTDPYNEQFF.

In this sample, this clonotype turned up many times. The genes are TRBV7-9 and TRBJ1-2, with D tentatively TRBD1 (5 bases). V gave up 4 bases and J gave up 8 bases, with 20 bases separating them. CDR3 size: 15 residues. Germline assignment: CDR1 SEHNR and CDR2 FQNEAQ (reference sequence). In nucleotides, the CDR3 is TGTGCCAGCAGCTCAGTTGCATCCGGGGCACGAGGCTACACCTTC. Amino acid sequence: CASSSVASGARGYTF.